This TCR beta chain was captured in a study of blood T cell repertoires in COVID-19. Overall study: Spain, Italy and the United States supplied samples that represented acute and convalescent COVID-19. PBMCs, B-cell-depleted T cells, or T cells were the source of the cDNA or gDNA that made up the material.

J was trimmed by 0 bases and V by 5 bases; bases with no gene match: 7. Germline CDR1 reads MNHNY; CDR2 reads SVGAGI (reference sequence). This CDR3 contains 18 residues. Original processing methods: Reference gene primer amplification gave estimated nucleated cell counts. The repertoire was sequenced with immunoSEQ multiplex PCR; TCRdb's copy has only in-frame clones and lacks some. That table gives V, J and clone size, and the DNA gave D and trimming. Here the sample spans 190,000 or so clones, approximately 88% being singletons. The TCR comes from a woman in her thirties with acute or convalescent COVID-19. Sequenced sample: peripheral blood. The chain couples TRBV6-6 to TRBJ2-6; 10 positions match TRBD1. CDR3 loop: CASSPRTGGASGANVLTF. The CDR3 region has the DNA TGTGCCAGCAGTCCCAGGACAGGGGGGGCCTCTGGGGCCAACGTCCTGACTTTC.